Shown below are 24 T cell receptor beta chains from a single sample sequenced in a study of T cell repertoires in cytomegalovirus infection. TCRdb re-called the reads through MiXCR, storing one row per CDR3 protein. The profile shows roughly 920,000 distinct CDR3 sequences, roughly 30% of them singletons. Their antigens are not known. Sequencing used cultured CD8+ T cells from PBMCs, obtained from culture after CMV antigen stimulation. The receptor set was obtained from a human donor in good health (CMV status not recorded). Some clones in this sample may be carry-over from other donors' samples.

CDR3 bases: TGTGCCAGCAGTTACTCTAGGACAGGGAGGCTCTATGGCTACACCTTC. This encodes CASSYSRTGRLYGYTF. The rearrangement links TRBV6-5 to TRBJ1-2; 8 nucleotides align to TRBD1. CDR1 is MNHEY, CDR2 SVGAGI, per germline. V trimming: 0 bases; J trimming: 4 bases; junction bases outside the gene matches: 7. The CDR3 has 16 amino acids.

The genes are TRBV10-2 and TRBJ1-2, with D possibly being TRBD1 (5 bases). V was clipped by 0 bases and J by 1 base, with 9 bases between them. This CDR3 spans 15 amino acids. Germline V gives CDR1 WSHSY, CDR2 SAAADI. As DNA, the CDR3 is TGCGCCAGCAGTGAGTCGGGGCGCAGTAACTATGGCTACACCTTC. Translated, it gives CASSESGRSNYGYTF.

This chain connects TRBV19 to TRBJ2-1, with no clear D. Per germline, CDR1 LNHDA and CDR2 SQIVND (reference sequence). Trimming shortened V by 0 bases and J by 5 bases, and 14 bases separated the two germline ends. The CDR3 has 16 amino acids. In DNA form, the CDR3 reads TGTGCCAGTAGTATAGATATCCCCTATTTGGACAATGAGCAGTTCTTC. It yields the protein CASSIDIPYLDNEQFF.

A few counts support this clonotype. The chain recombines TRBV7-9 with TRBJ2-2, with a tentative D call TRBD1 (6 bases). Looked up from germline, CDR1 is SEHNR and CDR2 is FQNEAQ (reference sequence). This CDR3 has 17 amino acids. Trimming pared 6 bases from V and 5 bases from J, leaving 22 bases between. DNA of the CDR3: TGTGCCAGCAGGCCCCCAGGGGCAGGGAGAAAGACCGGGGAGCTGTTTTTT. Translating gives CASRPPGAGRKTGELFF.

This clonotype was observed a few times. This rearrangement joins TRBV6-2 or TRBV6-3 to TRBJ1-1; D remains unclear. CDR1 is MNHEY, CDR2 SVGEGT, per germline. The CDR3 is 12 amino acids. Trimming pared 2 bases from V and 9 bases from J, leaving 10 bases between. This chain's CDR3 is CASSYPGRKAFF. CDR3 coding DNA: TGTGCCAGCAGTTACCCGGGTAGGAAAGCTTTCTTT.

This clonotype was detected ten times or more. The rearrangement joins TRBV7-3 to TRBJ2-3; TRBD2 aligns across 10 bases. Germline CDR1 SGHTA, CDR2 FQGTGA. This CDR3 comprises 15 residues. Germline trimming cut 0 bases from V and 4 bases from J; bases unmatched to any gene: 1. The CDR3 region is CASSLTSGGSDTQYF. The DNA of the CDR3 is TGTGCCAGCAGCTTAACTAGCGGGGGGTCAGATACGCAGTATTTT.

This clonotype was observed at least ten times. The chain is built from TRBV7-2 and TRBJ2-7; TRBD2 might be the D (6 bases). This CDR3 has 15 residues. V lost 1 base and J lost 3, with 13 bases in between. Germline V lookup: CDR1 SGHTA, CDR2 FQGNSA. The CDR3 here is CASSLEGGAGYEQYV. The CDR3 bases are TGTGCCAGCAGCTTAGAGGGAGGCGCCGGCTACGAGCAGTACGTC.

The V gene is TRBV2, the J gene TRBJ2-7, with D perhaps TRBD1 (6 bases). This CDR3 comprises 13 residues. The germline gives CDR1 SNHLY, CDR2 FYNNEI. Trimming left V 5 bases short and J 5 bases short, with 13 bases between. In DNA form, the CDR3 reads TGTGCCAGCAGTTTGCCAGGGGAGAACGAGCAGTACTTC. Translation: CASSLPGENEQYF. The whole variable domain, filled in from reference TRBV2 and TRBJ2-7, reads EPEVTQTPSHQVTQMGQEVILRCVPISNHLYFYWYRQILGQKVEFLVSFYNNEISEKSEIFDDQFSVERPDGSNFTLKIRSTKLEDSAMYFCASSLPGENEQYFGPGTRLTVT.

V usage is TRBV5-6 and J usage is TRBJ1-1; 7 nucleotides line up with TRBD1. CDR1 SGHDT and CDR2 YYEEEE come from the germline V gene. This CDR3 is 13 amino acids long. After removal of 0 bases from V and 9 bases from J, the junction contained 5 bases not matched to a gene. DNA of the CDR3: TGTGCCAGCAGCTTGGGACAGGGAGAGAAAGCTTTCTTT. Amino acid sequence: CASSLGQGEKAFF.

This clonotype was counted between two and nine times. The chain couples TRBV2 to TRBJ2-1; tentatively, D is TRBD2 (5 bases). This CDR3 contains 16 residues. Germline V gene sequence: CDR1 SNHLY, CDR2 FYNNEI. Trimming removed 6 bases at V and 2 bases at J, with 17 bases between. The CDR3 DNA reads as TGTGCCAGCAGGGCCCAGACTACTGGGGCCTACAATGAGCAGTTCTTC. Its translation is CASRAQTTGAYNEQFF. The whole variable domain, remainder taken from reference TRBV2 and TRBJ2-1, is EPEVTQTPSHQVTQMGQEVILRCVPISNHLYFYWYRQILGQKVEFLVSFYNNEISEKSEIFDDQFSVERPDGSNFTLKIRSTKLEDSAMYFCASRAQTTGAYNEQFFGPGTRLTVL.

The genes are TRBV7-4 and TRBJ1-1, with D uncertain. The length of the CDR3 is 14 residues. CDR1 is SGHVT, CDR2 SQSDAQ, per germline. Trimming removed 3 bases from V and 13 bases from J, with 21 bases in between. This chain's CDR3 is CASSLGRQEGEVFF. CDR3 nucleotide sequence: TGTGCCAGCAGCTTGGGTAGGCAGGAGGGAGAGGTTTTCTTT. Variable domain in full (rest from reference TRBV7-4 and TRBJ1-1): GAGVSQSPRYKVAKRGRDVALRCDSISGHVTLYWYRQTLGQGSEVLTYSQSDAQRDKSGRPSGRFSAERPERSVSTLKIQRTEQGDSAVYLCASSLGRQEGEVFFGQGTRLTVV.

This clonotype was found a few times. The chain uses TRBV19 and TRBJ2-1, with a weak D call TRBD2 (5 bases). The CDR3 length is 14 residues. V dropped 1 base and J dropped 6 bases, with 10 bases sitting between them. Germline V gene lookup returns CDR1 LNHDA and CDR2 SQIVND (reference sequence). CDR3 bases: TGTGCCAGTAGTATAGGCCTCGAGGGCAATGAGCAGTTCTTC. Its translation is CASSIGLEGNEQFF.

This chain links TRBV28 with TRBJ2-1; D might be TRBD1 (5 bases). CDR3 length equals 15 residues. Looked up from germline, CDR1 is MDHEN and CDR2 is SYDVKM. V lost 5 bases to trimming and J lost 4 bases, with 15 bases between them. CDR3: CASSLSGRVYNEQFF. The CDR3 coding sequence is TGTGCCAGCAGTCTCTCAGGCAGGGTATACAATGAGCAGTTCTTC.

To note about this clonotype: The junction shows a germline mismatch at one end, possibly a read error. The chain is built from TRBV27 and TRBJ2-7; 7 positions agree with TRBD1. The CDR3 is made up of 13 amino acids. From germline, CDR1 is MNHEY and CDR2 SMNVEV (reference sequence). CDR3 amino acids: CANSRGQSYEQYF. The CDR3 nucleotides read TGTGCCAACAGTAGGGGACAGAGCTACGAGCAGTACTTC.

This clonotype was counted only a few times. The V and J genes are TRBV4-2 and TRBJ2-7; 10 nucleotides line up with TRBD2. The ends lost 0 bases at V and 0 bases at J; junction bases unmatched: 8. Germline V gene sequence: CDR1 LGHNA, CDR2 YNFKEQ. The CDR3 consists of 18 residues. The CDR3 nucleotides read TGTGCCAGCAGCCAAGATCCCCCTACTAGCGGGGACTCCTACGAGCAGTACTTC. It translates to CASSQDPPTSGDSYEQYF.

Only a few counts were recorded for this clonotype. V gene TRBV7-9 combines with J gene TRBJ1-4; 7 nucleotides agree with TRBD1. The CDR3 spans 15 residues. Germline assignment: CDR1 SEHNR and CDR2 FQNEAQ (reference sequence). After removal of 4 bases from V and 5 bases from J, the junction contained 7 bases not matched to a gene. The CDR3 here is CASSSAGTENEKLFF. CDR3 sequence (DNA): TGTGCCAGCAGCTCGGCCGGGACAGAGAATGAAAAACTGTTTTTT.

This clonotype showed up many times. The rearrangement uses TRBV6-2 or TRBV6-3 and TRBJ2-7; D ambiguous. The CDR3 runs 13 residues. Germline assignment: CDR1 MNHEY and CDR2 SVGEGT. V gave up 6 bases and J gave up 4 bases, with 13 bases separating them. CDR3 sequence reads: CASSLDSLYEQYV. CDR3 in DNA: TGTGCCAGCAGCTTAGATTCACTGTACGAGCAGTACGTC.

This clonotype has a count of ten or more. The rearrangement uses TRBV7-8 and TRBJ2-1; D gene unclear. The CDR3 contains 14 residues. The germline V gene encodes CDR1 SGHVS and CDR2 FQNEAQ. Trimming left V 5 bases short and J 8 bases short, with 16 bases between. This CDR3 is CASSLYMSVYEQFF. The CDR3 DNA sequence: TGTGCCAGCAGCCTCTACATGAGTGTGTATGAGCAGTTCTTC.

The rearrangement uses TRBV12-3 or TRBV12-4 and TRBJ2-5; D remains ambiguous. The CDR3 spans 14 residues. V was clipped by 5 bases and J by 5 bases, with 15 bases between them. As DNA, the CDR3 is TGTGCCAGCAGTGGCTTCGAGGCCGAGGAGACCCAGTACTTC. This translates into CASSGFEAEETQYF.

The chain uses TRBV4-3 and TRBJ2-3; 9 bases fit TRBD2. With 6 bases clipped from V and 0 bases from J, the junction kept 4 bases outside the gene matches. Germline V gene data show CDR1 as LGHNA and CDR2 as YSLEER. The CDR3 is 15 residues long. The CDR3 DNA is TGCGCCAGCAGTGGACTAGCGATTAGCACAGATACGCAGTATTTT. Translated, it gives CASSGLAISTDTQYF.

V is TRBV11-3 and J is TRBJ2-7; no clear D gene. CDR1 and CDR2 (germline): SGHNT, YENEEA. This CDR3 is built from 12 residues. V was clipped by 3 bases and J by 2 bases, with 5 bases between them. The CDR3 sequence: CASSFVPYEQYF. CDR3 nucleotide sequence: TGTGCCAGCAGCTTTGTACCCTACGAGCAGTACTTC.

Ten or more counts support this clonotype. J is TRBJ1-1 and V is TRBV6-1; D may be TRBD1 (5 bases). V lost 3 bases and J 8 bases, leaving 10 bases between the germline ends. Germline CDR1 and CDR2: MNHNS and SASEGT. The CDR3 loop spans 12 amino acids. The CDR3 region is CASSDRVTEAFF. As DNA, the CDR3 is TGTGCCAGCAGTGACAGGGTCACGGAAGCTTTCTTT.

This clonotype was seen repeatedly, ten times or more. The chain recombines TRBV29-1 with TRBJ1-2; TRBD1 agrees at 12 bases. The CDR3 covers 13 residues. Germline CDR1 SQVTM, CDR2 ANQGSEA. The junction had 3 bases not matched to a gene; V was cut back by 5 bases and J by 5 bases. Written as DNA, the CDR3 is TGCAGCGTTCCGGGACAGGGGGCTTATGGCTACACCTTC. Translated, it gives CSVPGQGAYGYTF.

This chain joins TRBV19 and TRBJ1-1; 10 nucleotides align to TRBD1. CDR1 is LNHDA and CDR2 is SQIVND in the germline V gene (reference sequence). The length of the CDR3 is 14 residues. V was clipped by 4 bases and J by 6 bases; unmatched bases: 5. The chain's CDR3 is CASSRDRGFAEAFF. Here the CDR3 DNA reads TGTGCCAGTAGTAGGGACAGGGGATTCGCTGAAGCTTTCTTT.